This note documents a single TCR beta chain sequence. Its antigen remains unidentified. Primed by a sample-barcoded 5' primer and a J-beta primer mix, a second PCR proceeded for about 6 to 11 cycles. Every individual sample yielded 2.5 million or more paired-end reads (each containing CDR3). One entry per CDR3 protein results from TCRdb running MiXCR on the 5' RACE reads. The sample lists some 1.4 million distinct CDR3 sequences, roughly 40% occurring once. This entry belongs to a study of blood T cells in healthy people across ages. Those donating, healthy Caucasian individuals from Russia, were aged about 6 to 100. Around 10 milliliters of peripheral blood were drawn from each donor. Study-level findings and limits: Across the age range, TCR beta diversity per million T cells fell in a roughly linear way.

The CDR3 runs 13 residues. Per germline, CDR1 GTSNPN and CDR2 SVGIG (reference sequence). Deletions cut 1 base from V and 3 bases from J, with 10 bases between. Sequenced sample: blood. The TCR originated in a woman in her late teens or twenties in good health. The rearrangement links TRBV30 to TRBJ2-7, with unresolved D. The CDR3 DNA follows: TGTGCCTGGAGTGACAGCGTCCACTACGAGCAGTACTTC. Encoded protein: CAWSDSVHYEQYF.